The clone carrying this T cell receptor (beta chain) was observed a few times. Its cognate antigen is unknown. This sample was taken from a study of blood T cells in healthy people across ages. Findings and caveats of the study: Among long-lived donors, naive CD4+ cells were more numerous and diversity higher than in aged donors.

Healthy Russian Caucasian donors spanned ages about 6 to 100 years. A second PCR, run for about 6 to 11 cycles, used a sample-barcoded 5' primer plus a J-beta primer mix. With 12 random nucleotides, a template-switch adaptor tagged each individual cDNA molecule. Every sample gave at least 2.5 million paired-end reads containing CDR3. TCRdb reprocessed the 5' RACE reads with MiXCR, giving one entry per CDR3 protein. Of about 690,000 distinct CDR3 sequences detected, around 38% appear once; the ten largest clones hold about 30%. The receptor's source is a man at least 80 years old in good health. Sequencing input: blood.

CDR3 region: CASSQPGAKNIQYF. The CDR3 DNA follows: TGTGCCAGTAGTCAGCCTGGAGCCAAAAACATTCAGTACTTC. The gene calls are TRBV19 and TRBJ2-4; D gene unclear. There are 14 residues in the CDR3. Germline-derived CDR1 and CDR2 are LNHDA and SQIVND (reference sequence). The V gene lost 5 bases and the J gene lost 0 bases, with 8 bases spanning the gap.